The 18 T cell receptor beta chains below were found in one sample sequenced in a study of T cell responses to AZD1222 COVID-19 vaccine. The assay was immunoSEQ multiplex PCR, and TCRdb's table has in-frame clones only and misses some. The sample records roughly 100,000 clones, around nine tenths being singletons. Source: peripheral blood, taken on day 0 of AZD1222 vaccination. The receptors stem from an adult in good health.

The CDR3 sequence is CASSPDYGSYEQYF. For the CDR3, the DNA is TGTGCCAGCAGCCCCGACTACGGCTCCTACGAGCAGTACTTC. The chain employs TRBV11-2 and TRBJ2-7, with D possibly TRBD2 on 5 matching bases. Trimming pared 5 bases from V and 0 bases from J, leaving 11 bases between. CDR3 length equals 14 residues. Germline values: CDR1 SGHAT, CDR2 FQNNGV.

The chain carries TRBV20-1 and TRBJ2-1; tentatively, D is TRBD2 (5 bases). Trimming took 3 bases from V and 0 from J, leaving 12 bases between them. The germline V gene encodes CDR1 DFQATT and CDR2 SNEGSKA (reference sequence). The length of the CDR3 is 15 residues. CDR3: CSASMRAGSYNEQFF. The CDR3 nucleotides are TGCAGTGCTAGTATGCGGGCCGGCTCCTACAATGAGCAGTTCTTC.

The chain links TRBV19 to TRBJ2-1; tentatively, D is TRBD1 or TRBD2 (5 bases each). Between the trimmed V and J ends, which lost 6 bases and 7 bases, there was a span of 22 bases. The CDR3 consists of 16 residues. Germline V gives CDR1 LNHDA, CDR2 SQIVND (reference sequence). The CDR3 spells CASRGASPGRGNEQFF. The CDR3 DNA reads as TGTGCCAGTAGGGGCGCGTCCCCAGGGAGAGGAAATGAGCAGTTCTTC.

This clone was seen only once. The CDR3 coding sequence is TGTGCCAGCAGCAGAGATGGGGCCCCTGATCGTGAGCAGTTCTTC. Translation: CASSRDGAPDREQFF. This chain links TRBV5-4 with TRBJ2-1; D is perhaps TRBD1 (5 bases). The CDR3 loop spans 15 amino acids. Germline loops: CDR1 SGHNT, CDR2 YYREEE (reference sequence). The V end was cut by 4 bases, the J end by 9 bases, with 20 bases between.

This clone appeared once. The chain has TRBV6-5 and TRBJ1-2; 7 bases align to TRBD1. Germline lookup yields CDR1 MNHEY and CDR2 SVGAGI. The CDR3 extends over 12 amino acids. After removal of 6 bases from V and 8 bases from J, the junction contained 6 bases not matched to a gene. Here the CDR3 reads CASSRQGGGYTF. CDR3 DNA sequence: TGTGCCAGCAGCCGGCAGGGGGGCGGCTACACCTTC.

This sequence joins TRBV2 and TRBJ1-6, with D perhaps TRBD1 (5 bases). Trimming cost V 6 bases and J 1 base, with 10 bases left between them. Per the germline V gene, CDR1 is SNHLY and CDR2 is FYNNEI. This CDR3 spans 15 amino acids. The CDR3 DNA follows: TGTGCCAGCAGAGAGACAGAATCCTATAATTCACCCCTCCACTTT. Translated, it gives CASRETESYNSPLHF.

This clone has just a few counts. This chain connects TRBV29-1 to TRBJ2-3, with 11 bases identical to TRBD2. The germline CDR1 and CDR2 sequences are SQVTM and ANQGSEA. V shed 7 bases and J 4 bases; nucleotides not matched to a gene: 7. The CDR3 is 14 amino acids. The CDR3, as DNA: TGCAGCGGGGAGCTAGCGGGAGGCCCAGATACGCAGTATTTT. Protein: CSGELAGGPDTQYF.

The gene calls are TRBV19 and TRBJ2-7; D is perhaps TRBD1 (6 bases). Trimming cost V 3 bases and J 4 bases, with 16 bases left between them. The CDR3 spans 15 residues. Germline V gene data show CDR1 as LNHDA and CDR2 as SQIVND (reference sequence). CDR3 DNA sequence: TGTGCCAGTAGTATGGCCGCGGACAGAACTTACGAGCAGTACTTC. As protein: CASSMAADRTYEQYF.

A remark on this clone: Other DNA sequences in the sample encode the same CDR3. This chain links TRBV28 with TRBJ2-7; D not certain. The germline gives CDR1 MDHEN, CDR2 SYDVKM. The V end was cut by 8 bases, the J end by 3 bases, with 8 bases between. The CDR3 runs 11 residues. The CDR3 sequence is CASSPLYEQYF. The CDR3 DNA is TGTGCCAGCTCCCCTCTCTACGAGCAGTACTTC.

This chain joins TRBV4-1 and TRBJ1-3, with 7 bases matching TRBD1. Germline V lookup: CDR1 MGHRA, CDR2 YSYEKL. Losses at the gene ends were 2 bases for V and 0 bases for J; bases not matched to a gene: 7. The CDR3 has 17 residues. The CDR3 here is CASSQKWDRASGNTIYF. The CDR3 DNA reads as TGCGCCAGCAGCCAAAAGTGGGACAGAGCCTCTGGAAACACCATATATTTT.

Comments on this clone: Other DNA sequences in this specimen translate into the identical CDR3. The CDR3: CASSLDRAGELFF. The CDR3 coding sequence is TGTGCCAGCAGCTTAGATAGGGCCGGGGAGCTGTTTTTT. The chain carries TRBV11-2 and TRBJ2-2; no reliable D call. Per the germline V gene, CDR1 is SGHAT and CDR2 is FQNNGV. CDR3 length equals 13 residues. Trimming took 0 bases from V and 6 from J, leaving 5 bases between them.

The V gene is TRBV3-1 (or the pseudogene TRBV3-2), the J gene TRBJ1-2; D is ambiguous. The CDR3 length is 13 residues. CDR1 and CDR2 (germline): LGHDT, YNNKEL (reference sequence). With 3 bases removed from V and 1 base from J, the gap between germline ends came to 6 bases. The CDR3 DNA sequence: TGTGCCAGCAGCCAGGGCGGTAACTATGGCTACACCTTC. Its translation is CASSQGGNYGYTF.

The rearrangement uses TRBV9 and TRBJ2-7; 7 bases align to TRBD2. V lost 4 bases, J lost 0 bases, and 13 bases stayed unmatched. The CDR3 spans 17 residues. In germline, CDR1 is SGDLS, CDR2 YYNGEE. In DNA form, the CDR3 reads TGTGCCAGCAGCCCTAGAGCCGGGACTACCAGCTCCTACGAGCAGTACTTC. Translating gives CASSPRAGTTSSYEQYF.

The J gene is TRBJ1-5, the V gene TRBV27; possible D gene TRBD1, 5 bases. With 1 base removed from V and 7 bases from J, the gap between germline ends came to 11 bases. Germline values: CDR1 MNHEY, CDR2 SMNVEV (reference sequence). The CDR3 extends over 14 amino acids. CDR3: CASSLWGVGQPQHF. The CDR3 nucleotides read TGTGCCAGCAGTTTATGGGGGGTCGGGCAGCCCCAGCATTTT.

The chain employs TRBV21-1 and TRBJ1-2. TRBV21-1 is given as a pseudogene. The CDR3 length is 14 residues. CDR3 sequence: CASSKAMRGRGYTF. The CDR3 DNA is TGTGCCAGCAGCAAAGCGATGAGGGGAAGAGGCTACACCTTC.

This clone was observed a few times. The J gene is TRBJ2-1, the V gene TRBV6-5; a weak D match, TRBD2 (6 bases). The CDR3 is made up of 16 amino acids. The germline V and J ends were trimmed by 4 bases and 10 bases, with 23 bases remaining between them. CDR1 is MNHEY, CDR2 SVGAGI, per germline. CDR3 protein: CASSSTGTPIAWEQFF. The DNA for the CDR3 is TGTGCCAGCAGTTCCACCGGGACTCCTATTGCTTGGGAGCAGTTCTTC.

The count of this clone is one. The V call is TRBV28, the J call TRBJ1-1; unclear D gene. Germline assignment: CDR1 MDHEN and CDR2 SYDVKM. The CDR3 runs 13 residues. The germline V and J ends were trimmed by 5 bases and 7 bases, with 14 bases remaining between them. The CDR3 sequence: CASSPPFDGEAFF. The CDR3 bases are TGTGCCAGCAGTCCCCCCTTCGATGGTGAAGCTTTCTTT. The full variable domain, its missing parts supplied by reference TRBV28 and TRBJ1-1, is DVKVTQSSRYLVKRTGEKVFLECVQDMDHENMFWYRQDPGLGLRLIYFSYDVKMKEKGDIPEGYSVSREKKERFSLILESASTNQTSMYLCASSPPFDGEAFFGQGTRLTVV.

V and J are TRBV9 and TRBJ2-2; possible D gene TRBD2, 5 bases. This CDR3 is 13 amino acids long. Trimming removed 1 base from V and 7 bases from J, with 8 bases in between. Germline V CDR1 and CDR2: SGDLS, YYNGEE. The CDR3 protein is CASSVQAGGELFF. In DNA form, the CDR3 reads TGTGCCAGCAGCGTACAGGCGGGCGGGGAGCTGTTTTTT.